This T cell receptor beta chain was found in a study of beta chain features in type 1 diabetes. It was one heparinised blood draw, averaging around 120 mL, that each donor gave. The length of the CDR3 is 15 residues. Trimming removed 5 bases from V and 10 bases from J; junction bases left unmatched: 10. Germline CDR1 MNHEY, CDR2 SMNVEV (reference sequence). Whole-study results and caveats: Equally in patients and controls, PCR might preferentially amplify shorter templates. Highly expressing activated T cells could be over-counted with a cDNA template.

Every isolated RNA sample was fully reverse transcribed, so sequencing captured expressed TCRB transcripts. Profiled with immunoSEQ multiplex PCR; TCRdb holds only in-frame clones, not every one. The table lists more than 20,000 clones, roughly three quarters of them singletons. This clone was seen a single time. Antigen unknown. Sequencing was performed on Tregs from blood. The chain is built from TRBV27 and TRBJ2-1; 11 bases are shared with TRBD2. The TCR originated in a woman aged 40 to 50 in good health. The CDR3, as DNA: TGTGCCAGCAGTGCCCTAGCGGGGGGACCAGGGGAGCAGTTCTTC. Amino acids: CASSALAGGPGEQFF.